The sequence of this TCR beta chain was determined in a study of read filtering for tumor transcriptome and immune sequencing (dated by TCRdb to 2019 to 2021). In the study overall: The cohort was composed of 16 to 20 male and more than twelve female patients, with a mean age of approximately 70 years and an age range of about 45 to 90. By revised international staging, eight or nine patients were R-ISS I, about 17 were R-ISS II and 7 were R-ISS III. After DNase treatment, whole-transcriptome libraries were prepared using the TruSeq RNA Access Library Prep Kit. Per sample, about 4.05 to 10.27 million TCR-region mapped reads were obtained with IR-seq, compared with only roughly 85 to 1,300 with RNA-seq. Using the same bone marrow samples, the study ran both targeted immune repertoire sequencing and bulk whole-transcriptome sequencing and then compared the TCR repertoires from each method. One main goal was a read-filtering strategy for immune repertoire data, in particular deciding whether clonotypes backed by only one read should be removed. General conclusions and limits of the study: The correlation between IR-seq and RNA-seq shared clonotype proportions rose when single-read clonotypes were removed. Single-read clonotypes made up roughly four fifths of clonotypes but only about 3.5% of total reads in IR-seq, compared with 65% to 75% of clonotypes and 44.6% of reads in RNA-seq. IR-seq captured clonotypes at much higher depth and more reliably than RNA-seq, and smaller IR-seq throughput sufficed to identify most shared clonotypes. The sorted CD138-negative fraction was a mixed bone marrow immune population, not purified T cells.

Every patient had bone marrow sampled at the time of active disease. Isolation of bone marrow mononuclear cells was performed by Ficoll-Hypaque density gradient centrifugation. To remove myeloma plasma cells, the cells were labeled with CD138 magnetic microbeads on a MACS separator, and CD138-negative cells were then collected by negative selection. The purity of the isolated cells was checked by flow cytometry with CD138 antibodies on an Attune NxT. Total RNA was extracted using TRIzol reagent and was quantified on a NanoDrop spectrophotometer. Paired RNA-seq and IR-seq were performed on each patient's CD138-negative bone marrow sample. This clonotype was counted ten times or more. Its antigen remains undetermined. No clone much larger than this one lies a single base away; base qualities are absent. TCR libraries were constructed from 400 ng RNA using the Immunoverse kit, and molecular barcoded adaptors covering alpha/delta and beta/gamma chains were employed. TCR library preparation used the same RNA that went into transcriptome sequencing. An Illumina HiSeq 4000 with 2 x 150 cycles was used to sequence the TCR libraries. Per the authors' processing: Using MiXCR, which included quality filtering and error correction, TCR reads were aligned to human V, D, J and C references and then assembled into CDR3 clonotypes. The tcR package in R was used for analysis of clonotype counts and gene usage diversity. For inspection of raw mapping reads, RNA-seq reads were mapped by STAR aligner version 2.5.3a onto GRCh37 of the human genome. To test how sequencing depth affects detected clonotypes, IR-seq fastq files were randomly downsampled with Seqtk 1.3. TCRdb reworked the public reads: Q25 trimming with fastp, MiXCR clone assembly, productive beta chains retained. Identical CDR3 protein sequences are pooled into one entry, listed with their most common genes and DNA. The authors' filters were not applied to this entry. In all, the sample holds tens of thousands of distinct CDR3 sequences, and more than 11% of those were seen once. The ten largest clones take up roughly 45% of the sample.

CDR1 and CDR2 are read off the germline V gene (reference sequence) as DFQATT and SNEGSKA. The trim is 5 bases for V and 2 bases for J, with a gap of 12 bases between the germline ends. The CDR3 runs 13 amino acids, cysteine and phenylalanine included. This entry keeps only the CDR3 DNA: 39 bases, framed from base 1. The chain couples TRBV20-1 to TRBJ2-5; D gene: possibly TRBD1, on 6 matching bases. The sequence was collected from a donor at least 40 years old with multiple myeloma. The sequencing input was a population of CD138-negative cells sorted from bone marrow. The cell subset or site tag for this specimen amounts to: bone marrow mononuclear cells depleted of CD138+ plasma/myeloma cells by negative magnetic selection. The DNA sequence follows: TGCAGTGCTCCCCGAGGACAGCAAGAGACCCAGTACTTC. Its coded protein is CSAPRGQQETQYF.